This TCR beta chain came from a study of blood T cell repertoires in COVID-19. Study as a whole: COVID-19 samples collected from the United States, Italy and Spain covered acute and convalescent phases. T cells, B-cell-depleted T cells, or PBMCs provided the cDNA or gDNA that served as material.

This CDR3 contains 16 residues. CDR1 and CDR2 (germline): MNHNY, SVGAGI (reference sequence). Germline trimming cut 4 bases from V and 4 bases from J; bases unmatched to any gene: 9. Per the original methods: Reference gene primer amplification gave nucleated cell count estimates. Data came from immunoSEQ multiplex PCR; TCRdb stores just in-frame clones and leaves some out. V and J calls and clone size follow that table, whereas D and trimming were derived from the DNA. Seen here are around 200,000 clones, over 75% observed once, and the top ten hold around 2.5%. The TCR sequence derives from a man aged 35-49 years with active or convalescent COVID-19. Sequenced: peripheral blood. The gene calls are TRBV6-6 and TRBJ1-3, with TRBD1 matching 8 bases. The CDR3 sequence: CASSFLDRASGNTIYF. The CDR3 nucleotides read TGTGCCAGCAGTTTCTTGGACAGGGCGTCAGGAAACACCATATATTTT.